Listed below are T cell receptor beta chains from one sample, sequenced in a study of cytomegalovirus exposure and HLA in healthy donors. Clones were sequenced by immunoSEQ multiplex PCR, and TCRdb holds only the in-frame ones, with some missing. The table lists roughly 120,000 clones, 65% to 75% of them singletons. The sequencing input was PBMCs. The receptors derive from a woman aged 45-65 years in good health and CMV-seropositive. The CDR3 runs from the conserved cysteine through the conserved F or W. Fields, in order: D gene, J gene, clone size, V gene, CDR3 protein, CDR3 DNA. The D gene is left open where the match is weak. Rows give clone size only sometimes, using once, few, many, or a class for an expanded clone.

>NA|TRBJ2-5|NA|TRBV27
CASSYSISRGKQETQYF
TGTGCCAGCAGTTACTCGATATCCCGGGGGAAACAAGAGACCCAGTACTTC
>TRBD2|TRBJ2-1|NA|TRBV28
CASSLTSGGSYNEQFF
TGTGCCAGCAGTCTTACTAGCGGGGGATCCTACAATGAGCAGTTCTTC
>TRBD2|TRBJ2-7|NA|TRBV29-1
CSASRSSGGDYEQYF
TGCAGCGCCTCTCGGTCTAGCGGGGGTGATTACGAGCAGTACTTC
>NA|TRBJ1-2|NA|TRBV28
CASSLLSGIFGYTF
TGTGCCAGCAGTTTATTATCAGGAATCTTTGGCTACACCTTC
>TRBD2|TRBJ2-7|NA|TRBV29-1
CSVKLPGTRNSYEQYF
TGCAGCGTCAAACTTCCCGGGACTAGGAACTCCTACGAGCAGTACTTC
>TRBD1|TRBJ2-3|few|TRBV29-1
CSAGTGELIDTQYF
TGCAGCGCTGGGACAGGGGAATTAATAGATACGCAGTATTTT
>NA|TRBJ2-3|NA|TRBV5-1
CASSQQDSFTDTQYF
TGCGCCAGCAGCCAACAGGACAGCTTCACAGATACGCAGTATTTT
>TRBD1|TRBJ2-3|few|TRBV5-1
CASSEDRGADTQYF
TGCGCCAGCAGCGAGGACAGGGGAGCAGATACGCAGTATTTT
>TRBD1|TRBJ1-1|once|TRBV7-6
CASSPLPGQGARNTEAFF
TGTGCCAGCAGCCCCCTTCCGGGACAGGGGGCGAGGAACACTGAAGCTTTCTTT
>NA|TRBJ1-3|NA|TRBV29-1
CSVGGPGHGSGNTIYF
TGCAGCGTGGGGGGACCCGGACATGGGTCTGGAAACACCATATATTTT
>TRBD1|TRBJ1-2|once|TRBV18
CASLRTGGDLYGYTF
TGTGCCAGCTTACGGACAGGGGGCGACCTCTATGGCTACACCTTC
>TRBD1|TRBJ2-5|NA|TRBV7-2
CASSFDRGQETQYF
TGTGCCAGCAGCTTCGACAGGGGTCAAGAGACCCAGTACTTC
>NA|TRBJ1-2|NA|TRBV4-3
CASSQGGAAFGSGYTF
TGCGCCAGCAGCCAAGGAGGAGCAGCCTTTGGGTCTGGCTACACCTTC
>TRBD2|TRBJ2-1|NA|TRBV5-4
CASSQGLAGGSEQFF
TGTGCCAGCAGTCAGGGACTAGCGGGGGGATCTGAGCAGTTCTTC
>NA|TRBJ1-4|NA|TRBV27
CASSLSGTWGEKLFF
TGTGCCAGCAGTTTATCAGGGACTTGGGGTGAAAAACTGTTTTTT
>NA|TRBJ1-4|few|TRBV6-1
CASRQGGLGNEKLFF
TGTGCCAGCAGGCAGGGTGGATTGGGTAATGAAAAACTGTTTTTT
>NA|TRBJ2-7|NA|TRBV29-1
CSVNRAYEQYF
TGCAGCGTTAACAGGGCCTACGAGCAGTACTTC
>NA|TRBJ2-7|NA|TRBV28
CASSLIDGMREQYF
TGTGCCAGCAGTCTTATAGACGGGATGCGGGAGCAGTACTTC